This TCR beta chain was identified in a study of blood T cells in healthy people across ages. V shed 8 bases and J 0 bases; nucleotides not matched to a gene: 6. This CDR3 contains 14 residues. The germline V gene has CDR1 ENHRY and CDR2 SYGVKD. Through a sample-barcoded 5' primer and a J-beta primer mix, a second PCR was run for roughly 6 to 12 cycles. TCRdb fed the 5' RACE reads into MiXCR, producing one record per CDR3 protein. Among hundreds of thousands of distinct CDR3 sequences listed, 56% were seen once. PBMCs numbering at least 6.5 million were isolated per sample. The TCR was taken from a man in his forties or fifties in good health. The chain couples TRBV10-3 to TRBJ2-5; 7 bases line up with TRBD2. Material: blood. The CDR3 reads CAIGASGDQETQYF. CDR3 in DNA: TGTGCCATCGGGGCTAGCGGCGACCAAGAGACCCAGTACTTC.